In its sample, the clone carrying this TCR beta chain was seen once. After extraction with the RNeasy kit, roughly 0.5 to 1 ug of the RNA was reverse transcribed using random hexamers. One entry per CDR3 protein, called by TCRdb with MiXCR from the immunoSEQ multiplex PCR reads. The table lists about 210,000 distinct CDR3 sequences, 94% of them singletons. CD8+ and CD4+ blood T cells underwent TCR beta sequencing. Negative isolation yielded CD8+ and CD4+ T cells; FACS enriched TEMRA cells. This specimen belongs to a study of CD8 T cells in Susac syndrome. On the study more broadly: Patients with Susac syndrome who were sequenced included more than 5 with active disease and eight in remission.

The origin of this receptor is a human donor with Susac syndrome. The specimen was CD4+ T cells from PBMCs.

This CDR3 reads CAGKDRSRPEAFF. CDR3 coding DNA: TGTGCCGGAAAAGACAGAAGTAGGCCTGAAGCTTTCTTT. The chain uses TRBV2 and TRBJ1-1; TRBD1 is a possible D gene (5 bases). Germline CDR1 reads SNHLY; CDR2 reads FYNNEI. The CDR3 covers 13 residues. V lost 11 bases and J 6 bases, leaving 19 bases between the germline ends.